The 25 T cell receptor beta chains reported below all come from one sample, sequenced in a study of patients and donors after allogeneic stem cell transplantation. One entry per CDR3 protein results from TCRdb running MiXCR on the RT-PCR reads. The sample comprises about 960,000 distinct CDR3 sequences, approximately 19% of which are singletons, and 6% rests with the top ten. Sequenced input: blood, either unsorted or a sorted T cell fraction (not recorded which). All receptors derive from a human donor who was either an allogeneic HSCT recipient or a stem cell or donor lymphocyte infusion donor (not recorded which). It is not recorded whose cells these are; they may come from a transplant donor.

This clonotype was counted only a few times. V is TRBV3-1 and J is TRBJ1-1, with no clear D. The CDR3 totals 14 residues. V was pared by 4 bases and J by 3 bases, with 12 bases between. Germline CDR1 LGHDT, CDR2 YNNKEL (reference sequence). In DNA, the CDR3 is TGTGCCAGCAGCCGTAACGGGTTCCACACTGAAGCTTTCTTT. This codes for CASSRNGFHTEAFF.

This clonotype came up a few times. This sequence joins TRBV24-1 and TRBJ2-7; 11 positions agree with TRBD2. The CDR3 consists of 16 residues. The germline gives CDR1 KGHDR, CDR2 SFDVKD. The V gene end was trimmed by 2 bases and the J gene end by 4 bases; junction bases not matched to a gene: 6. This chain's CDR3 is CATSDSFSGRGYEQYF. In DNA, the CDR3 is TGTGCCACCAGTGATTCTTTTAGCGGGAGGGGTTACGAGCAGTACTTC.

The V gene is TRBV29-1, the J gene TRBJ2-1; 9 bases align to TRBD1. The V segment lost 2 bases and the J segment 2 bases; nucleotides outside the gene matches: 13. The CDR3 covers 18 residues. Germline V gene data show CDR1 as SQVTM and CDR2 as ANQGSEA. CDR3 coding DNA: TGCAGCGTTGAAATGGGTGGGAGTACAGGGGGCACCTACAATGAGCAGTTCTTC. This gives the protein CSVEMGGSTGGTYNEQFF.

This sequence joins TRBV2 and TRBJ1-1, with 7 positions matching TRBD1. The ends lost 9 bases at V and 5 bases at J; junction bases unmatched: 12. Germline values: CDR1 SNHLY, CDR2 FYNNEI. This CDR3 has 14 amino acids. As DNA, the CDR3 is TGTGCCAGTCGGGCAGGGGGGGGTGGGACTGAAGCTTTCTTT. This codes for CASRAGGGGTEAFF.

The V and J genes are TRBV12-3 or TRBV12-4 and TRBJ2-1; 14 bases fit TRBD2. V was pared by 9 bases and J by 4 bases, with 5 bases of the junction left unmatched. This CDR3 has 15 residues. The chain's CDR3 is CASSTSGRGYNEQFF. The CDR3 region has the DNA TGTGCCAGTTCGACTAGCGGGAGGGGTTACAATGAGCAGTTCTTC.

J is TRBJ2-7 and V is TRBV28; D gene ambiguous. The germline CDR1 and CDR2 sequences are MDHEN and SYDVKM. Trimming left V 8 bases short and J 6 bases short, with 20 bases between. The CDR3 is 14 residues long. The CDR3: CASGRPVAAAEQYF. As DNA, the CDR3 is TGTGCCAGCGGAAGACCGGTCGCTGCGGCCGAGCAGTACTTC.

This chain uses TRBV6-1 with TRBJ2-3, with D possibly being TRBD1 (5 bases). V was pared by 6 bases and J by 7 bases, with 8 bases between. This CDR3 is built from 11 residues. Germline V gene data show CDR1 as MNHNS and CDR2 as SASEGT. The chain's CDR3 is CASRQEHTQYF. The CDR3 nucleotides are TGTGCCAGCAGACAGGAACATACGCAGTATTTT.

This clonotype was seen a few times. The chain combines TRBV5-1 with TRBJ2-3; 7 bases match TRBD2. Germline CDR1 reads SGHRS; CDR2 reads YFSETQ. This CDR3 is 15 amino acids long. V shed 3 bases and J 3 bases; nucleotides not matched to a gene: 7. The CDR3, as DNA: TGCGCCAGCAGCTACGGACTAGGTGGAACAGATACGCAGTATTTT. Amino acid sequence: CASSYGLGGTDTQYF.

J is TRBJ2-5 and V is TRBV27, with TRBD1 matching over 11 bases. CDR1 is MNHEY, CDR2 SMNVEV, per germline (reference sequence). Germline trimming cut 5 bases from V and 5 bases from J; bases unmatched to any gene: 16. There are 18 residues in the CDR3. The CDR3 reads CASSRSGQGASLGETQYF. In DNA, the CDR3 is TGTGCCAGCAGTCGGTCCGGACAGGGGGCTTCCCTTGGGGAGACCCAGTACTTC.

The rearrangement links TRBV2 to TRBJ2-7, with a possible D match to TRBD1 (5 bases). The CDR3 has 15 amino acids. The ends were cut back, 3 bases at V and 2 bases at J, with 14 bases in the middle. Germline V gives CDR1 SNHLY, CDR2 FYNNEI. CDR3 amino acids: CASSEEQGSTYEQYF. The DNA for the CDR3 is TGTGCCAGCAGTGAGGAGCAGGGAAGCACCTACGAGCAGTACTTC.

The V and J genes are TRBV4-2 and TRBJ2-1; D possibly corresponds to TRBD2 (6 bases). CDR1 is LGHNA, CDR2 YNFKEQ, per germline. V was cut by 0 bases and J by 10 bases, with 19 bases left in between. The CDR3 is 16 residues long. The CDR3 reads CASSQDKRAGAREQFF. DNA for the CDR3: TGTGCCAGCAGCCAAGATAAGCGGGCTGGAGCGCGGGAGCAGTTCTTC.

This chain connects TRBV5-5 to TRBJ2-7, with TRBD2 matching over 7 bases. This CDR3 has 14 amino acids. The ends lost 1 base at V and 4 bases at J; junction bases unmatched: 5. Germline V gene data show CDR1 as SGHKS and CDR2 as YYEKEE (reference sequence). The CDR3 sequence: CASSLISGLYEQYF. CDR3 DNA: TGTGCCAGCAGCTTGATTAGCGGGCTATACGAGCAGTACTTC.

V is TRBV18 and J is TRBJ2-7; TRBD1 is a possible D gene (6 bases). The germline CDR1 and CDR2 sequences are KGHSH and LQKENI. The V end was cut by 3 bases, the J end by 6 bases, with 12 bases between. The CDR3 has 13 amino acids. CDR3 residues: CASSPDRSGEQYF. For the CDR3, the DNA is TGTGCCAGCTCACCCGACAGGTCGGGCGAGCAGTACTTC.

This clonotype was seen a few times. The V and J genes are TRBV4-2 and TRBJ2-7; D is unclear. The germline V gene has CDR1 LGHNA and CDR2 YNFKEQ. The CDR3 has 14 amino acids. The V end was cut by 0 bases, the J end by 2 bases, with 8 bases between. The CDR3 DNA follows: TGTGCCAGCAGCCAAGAAGCGAGCACCTACGAGCAGTACTTC. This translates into CASSQEASTYEQYF.

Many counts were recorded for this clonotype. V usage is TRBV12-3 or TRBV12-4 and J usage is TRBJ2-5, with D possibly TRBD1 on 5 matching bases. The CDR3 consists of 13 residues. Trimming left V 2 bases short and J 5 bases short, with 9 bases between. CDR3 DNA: TGTGCCAGCAGTTTAAGGGGTGTGGAGACCCAGTACTTC. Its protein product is CASSLRGVETQYF.

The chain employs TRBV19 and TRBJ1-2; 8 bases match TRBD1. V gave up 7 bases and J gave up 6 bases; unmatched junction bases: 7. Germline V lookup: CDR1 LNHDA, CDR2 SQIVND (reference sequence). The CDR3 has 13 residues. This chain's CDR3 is CASKAAGGDGYTF. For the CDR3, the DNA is TGTGCCAGTAAAGCGGCAGGGGGCGATGGCTACACCTTC.

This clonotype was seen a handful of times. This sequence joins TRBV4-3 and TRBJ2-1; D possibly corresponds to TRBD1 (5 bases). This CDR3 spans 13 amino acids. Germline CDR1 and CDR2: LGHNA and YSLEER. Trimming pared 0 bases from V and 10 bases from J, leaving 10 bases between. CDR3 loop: CASSQEANREQFF. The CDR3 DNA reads TGCGCCAGCAGCCAAGAAGCCAACAGGGAGCAGTTCTTC.

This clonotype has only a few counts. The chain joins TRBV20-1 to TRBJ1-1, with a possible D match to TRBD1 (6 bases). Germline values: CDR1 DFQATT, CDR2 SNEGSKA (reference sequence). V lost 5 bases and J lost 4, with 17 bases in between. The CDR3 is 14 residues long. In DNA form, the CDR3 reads TGCAGTGCTCCCGGCTGGGGGCGATTCACTGAAGCTTTCTTT. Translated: CSAPGWGRFTEAFF.

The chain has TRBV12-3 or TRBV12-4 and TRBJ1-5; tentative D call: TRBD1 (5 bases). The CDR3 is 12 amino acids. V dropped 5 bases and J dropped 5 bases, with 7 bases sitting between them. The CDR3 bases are TGTGCCAGCAGTGGGGGAGATCAGCCCCAGCATTTT. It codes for CASSGGDQPQHF.

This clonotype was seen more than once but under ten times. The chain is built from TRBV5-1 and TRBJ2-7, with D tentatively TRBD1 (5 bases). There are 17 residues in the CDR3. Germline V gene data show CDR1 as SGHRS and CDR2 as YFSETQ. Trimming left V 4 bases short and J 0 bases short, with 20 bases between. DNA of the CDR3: TGCGCCAGCAGCCGTAGTGACCAAGGGGCCAACTCCTACGAGCAGTACTTC. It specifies CASSRSDQGANSYEQYF.

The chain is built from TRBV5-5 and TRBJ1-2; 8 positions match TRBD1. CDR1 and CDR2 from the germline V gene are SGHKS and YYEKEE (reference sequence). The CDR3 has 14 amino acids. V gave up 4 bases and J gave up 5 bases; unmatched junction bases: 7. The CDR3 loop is CASSPGQGIYGYTF. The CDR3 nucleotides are TGTGCCAGCAGCCCCGGACAGGGAATATATGGCTACACCTTC.

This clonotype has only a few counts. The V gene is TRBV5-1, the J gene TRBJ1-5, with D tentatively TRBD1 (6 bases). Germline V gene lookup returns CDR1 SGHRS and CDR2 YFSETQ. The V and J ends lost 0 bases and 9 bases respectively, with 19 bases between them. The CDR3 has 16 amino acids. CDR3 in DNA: TGCGCCAGCAGCTTGGAGTCTGGGGGGCGGCTGGGGCCCCAGCATTTT. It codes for CASSLESGGRLGPQHF.

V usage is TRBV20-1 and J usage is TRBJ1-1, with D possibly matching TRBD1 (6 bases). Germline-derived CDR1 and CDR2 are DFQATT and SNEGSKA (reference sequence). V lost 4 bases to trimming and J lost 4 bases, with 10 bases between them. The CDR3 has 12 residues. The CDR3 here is CSANDRSTEAFF. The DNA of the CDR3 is TGCAGTGCTAATGACAGGTCCACTGAAGCTTTCTTT.

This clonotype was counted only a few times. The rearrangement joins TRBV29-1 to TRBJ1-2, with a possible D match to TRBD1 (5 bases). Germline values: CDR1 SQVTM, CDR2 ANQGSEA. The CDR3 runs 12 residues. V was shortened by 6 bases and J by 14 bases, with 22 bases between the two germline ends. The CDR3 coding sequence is TGCAGCGTCCCAAAAGGCTGGGACTCGAAAACCTTC. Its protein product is CSVPKGWDSKTF.

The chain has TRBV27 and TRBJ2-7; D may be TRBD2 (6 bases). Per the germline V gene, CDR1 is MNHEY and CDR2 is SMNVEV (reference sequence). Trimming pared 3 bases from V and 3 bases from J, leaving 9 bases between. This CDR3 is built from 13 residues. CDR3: CASSFARDYEQYF. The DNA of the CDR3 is TGTGCCAGCAGTTTTGCGCGGGACTACGAGCAGTACTTC.